The present T cell receptor (beta chain) was sequenced within a study of T cell repertoires in cytomegalovirus infection. Study overall: A matching HLA type, together with CMV infection, was signaled by public TCR beta signatures.

One entry per CDR3 protein, called by TCRdb with MiXCR from the reads. This sample has some 700,000 distinct CDR3 sequences, with 35% to 40% found just once. The study, taken as a whole, reports: In two of eight donors, the top clonotype was HLA-C-restricted CMV-specific. Identification of carriers of CMV plus the relevant HLA was achieved through cumulative public TCR beta family frequency.

Concerning this clonotype itself: The target antigen is unknown.

The CDR3 length is 15 residues. The trim removed 1 base at V and 4 bases at J, leaving 5 bases unmatched. Per the germline V gene, CDR1 is SGHTA and CDR2 is FQGNSA. The chain is built from TRBV7-2 and TRBJ2-3; 7 bases align to TRBD2. This TCR was recovered from a human donor in good health (CMV status not recorded). Some clones in this sample may be carry-over from other donors' samples. Source material: PBMCs. In DNA, the CDR3 is TGTGCCAGCAGCTTAGACTCGGCGGGAGCAGATACGCAGTATTTT. Amino acid sequence: CASSLDSAGADTQYF.